This T cell receptor beta chain stems from a study of Ad26.COV2.S vaccination and SARS-CoV-2 variants (dated by TCRdb to about 2021). In terms of the full investigation: Donors in the vaccine arm were drawn from COV1001, a phase I-IIa trial of Ad26.COV2.S in healthy adults that was multicentre, randomized, double-blind and placebo-controlled. Ad26.COV2.S was administered intramuscularly at a dose of 5x10^10 or 1x10^11 viral particles, either as one shot or as two shots given 56 days apart. TCRbeta repertoire sequencing was used to assess the specificity and breadth of SARS-CoV-2-reactive T cell receptors after Ad26.COV2.S vaccination. A total of roughly 32 samples were included in the TCR-sequenced set, comprising around 19 Ad26.COV2.S vaccine recipients, 5 placebo recipients and 8 SARS-CoV-2 convalescent individuals. Trial participants were randomized into five groups of five: low-dose or high-dose Ad26.COV2.S given once or twice, or placebo on both occasions. Throughout the experiments and outcome assessment, investigators stayed blinded to trial group allocation. General conclusions and limits of the study: Higher spike-specific TCR breadth was observed in Ad26.COV2.S recipients than in placebo recipients (P = 0.0014). After vaccination, spike-specific CD8+ and CD4+ T cell responses were reported to show substantial breadth. Non-spike TCR breadth was comparable between vaccine and placebo recipients, consistent with the vaccine containing only spike. The authors noted that the TCR breadth and depth analyses may have underestimated total T cell responses. The study was not powered to compare responses between vaccine doses or regimens.

V is cut back by 4 bases and J by 7 bases, with 6 bases in the junction unmatched. CDR1 is given as MDHEN and CDR2 as SYDVKM, both from the germline V gene. The CDR3 goes from the cysteine to the phenylalanine over 15 residues. This entry keeps only the CDR3 DNA: 45 bases, framed from base 1. What the treatment or condition label conveys for this sample: around 19 received Ad26.COV2.S at low or high dose, single or two shots; about 5 received placebo; per-sample allocation not given. For vaccine and placebo recipients, repertoires were sequenced using samples collected on day 63 after the first injection. In Cohort 1b, about 25 adults aged 18-55 years were enrolled at a single site in Boston, USA, between 29 July and 7 August 2020. As a vaccine, Ad26.COV2.S was a replication-incompetent adenovirus type 26 vector that expressed a prefusion-stabilized SARS-CoV-2 spike protein derived from the original Wuhan strain.

The immunoSEQ Assay was used to sequence TCRbeta CDR3 regions. After extraction, genomic DNA underwent amplification by bias-controlled multiplex PCR, followed by high-throughput sequencing. Concerning the study's data processing: To quantify the absolute abundance of every unique TCRbeta CDR3 region, sequences were collapsed and filtered. T cell fraction was estimated by normalization of TCRbeta template counts to usable DNA, with usable DNA being measured through amplification of reference genes present in all nucleated cells. Repertoire TCRs were annotated as SARS-CoV-2-specific when V gene, CDR3 amino acid sequence and J gene were exactly matched to a known reactive TCR set. The reference SARS-CoV-2 TCR set came from MIRA and was filtered for enrichment in COVID-19-positive ImmuneCODE repertoires, removing public or cross-reactive TCRs. Using the MIRA antigens, annotated TCRs were further analysed by specific ORF or by position within an ORF. Breadth was defined as the number of annotated unique rearrangements divided by the total number of unique productive rearrangements, and depth was defined as the summed frequency of the annotated unique rearrangements. Group comparisons of TCR breadth used two-sided Wilcoxon rank-sum tests. TCRdb obtained this table from immuneACCESS and retained in-frame rearrangements with V and J assigned. These tables miss some clones; where compared with another copy, unresolved V genes account for less than half of the shortfall, and the remainder is unexplained. V and J calls and clone size are those listed in that table; D and trimming were worked out from the DNA. The sample table contains about 320,000 clones; only one count was recorded for 85% of them. The top ten constitute approximately 2.2% of the sample.

As concerns this clone: The target of this receptor is not known. No base quality information exists; no much larger clone differs at one position.

The source of this sequence is a person between 18 and 60 years old who received the Ad26.COV2.S COVID-19 vaccine or a placebo. The specimen comprised peripheral blood, sampled in a trial of Ad26.COV2.S vaccine versus placebo. The receptor chain draws on TRBV28 and TRBJ2-5; 13 bases in between match TRBD2. The CDR3 reads as follows: CASSSRTSGGATQYF. The DNA sequence is TGTGCCAGCAGTTCGAGGACTAGCGGGGGTGCGACCCAGTACTTC.